Below, 16 T cell receptor beta chains from the same sample are listed, as sequenced in a study of siplizumab effects on memory and regulatory T cells. Profiled with immunoSEQ multiplex PCR; TCRdb holds only in-frame clones, not every one. The sample gives some 100,000 clones, 94% of which show up once; 1% to 1.5% is in the top ten. Specimen: non-Treg CD4+ T cells sorted from blood. The source of these receptors is a human donor in good health.

The chain couples TRBV2 to TRBJ2-1; 8 bases match TRBD2. Germline assignment: CDR1 SNHLY and CDR2 FYNNEI. V shed 4 bases, J shed 6 bases, and the junction held 17 bases outside the gene matches. The CDR3 covers 18 residues. The CDR3, as DNA: TGTGCCAGCAGTGGCAGGCGGGGGGCGCTGGAAAAGGGCAATGAGCAGTTCTTC. Protein product: CASSGRRGALEKGNEQFF.

The chain employs TRBV18 and TRBJ2-5, with D possibly matching TRBD1 (5 bases). There are 13 residues in the CDR3. Germline lookup yields CDR1 KGHSH and CDR2 LQKENI. Trimming left V 8 bases short and J 3 bases short, with 13 bases between. The CDR3 DNA follows: TGTGCCAGCAGGGGTGTGGCCGAAGAGACCCAGTACTTC. As protein: CASRGVAEETQYF.

This sequence joins TRBV10-1 and TRBJ1-2, with TRBD1 as a possible D gene (5 bases). Germline CDR1 WNHNN, CDR2 SYGVQD (reference sequence). V was cut by 2 bases and J by 4 bases, with 11 bases left in between. The CDR3 runs to 14 residues. The CDR3 protein is CASSETRAGYGYTF. The CDR3 coding sequence is TGCGCCAGCAGTGAGACCAGGGCGGGCTATGGCTACACCTTC.

The chain links TRBV19 to TRBJ1-4; TRBD1 matches 9 bases. J lost 8 bases, V lost 5 bases, and 9 bases had no gene match. There are 15 residues in the CDR3. The germline gives CDR1 LNHDA, CDR2 SQIVND (reference sequence). The CDR3 sequence is CASSQQGAPEEKLFF. In nucleotides, the CDR3 is TGTGCCAGTAGTCAACAGGGGGCGCCTGAGGAAAAACTGTTTTTT.

The genes are TRBV7-2 and TRBJ1-2, with D tentatively TRBD1 (6 bases). Germline loops: CDR1 SGHTA, CDR2 FQGNSA. This CDR3 region has 15 residues. V was trimmed by 5 bases and J by 8 bases, leaving 21 bases between them. The CDR3 sequence: CASSRDTVASRGYTF. CDR3 nucleotide sequence: TGTGCCAGCAGCCGGGACACGGTAGCGTCGAGAGGCTACACCTTC. The whole variable domain, remainder taken from reference TRBV7-2 and TRBJ1-2, is GAGVSQSPSNKVTEKGKDVELRCDPISGHTALYWYRQSLGQGLEFLIYFQGNSAPDKSGLPSDRFSAERTGGSVSTLTIQRTQQEDSAVYLCASSRDTVASRGYTFGSGTRLTVV.

The chain couples TRBV7-9 to TRBJ1-4; D unclear. Between the trimmed V and J ends, which lost 5 bases and 6 bases, there was a span of 19 bases. This CDR3 is 16 amino acids long. The germline V gene has CDR1 SEHNR and CDR2 FQNEAQ (reference sequence). CDR3 nucleotides: TGTGCCAGCAGCCTACCTCCTTTTAGTTTGGATGAAAAACTGTTTTTT. This codes for CASSLPPFSLDEKLFF.

The chain is built from TRBV10-3 and TRBJ2-7; D is unresolved. CDR3 length equals 13 residues. Looked up from germline, CDR1 is ENHRY and CDR2 is SYGVKD. Trimming took off 0 bases at V and 6 bases at J, with 9 bases between the two ends. CDR3 bases: TGTGCCATCAGTGAGTCACCCAGATCCGAGCAGTACTTC. Translated, it gives CAISESPRSEQYF.

The chain carries TRBV4-1 and TRBJ1-4; 7 positions match TRBD1. The CDR3 loop spans 17 amino acids. Germline V gene data show CDR1 as MGHRA and CDR2 as YSYEKL. V gave up 2 bases and J gave up 4 bases; unmatched junction bases: 10. The CDR3 region is CASSQTATGQRNEKLFF. CDR3 DNA: TGCGCCAGCAGCCAAACCGCGACGGGACAGCGTAATGAAAAACTGTTTTTT.

V gene TRBV10-2 combines with J gene TRBJ2-2, with D tentatively TRBD2 (5 bases). Trimming took off 5 bases at V and 2 bases at J, with 6 bases between the two ends. The CDR3 contains 13 residues. CDR1 WSHSY and CDR2 SAAADI come from the germline V gene. For the CDR3, the DNA is TGCGCCAGCAGTAGCGGTAACACCGGGGAGCTGTTTTTT. This sequence encodes CASSSGNTGELFF.

The CDR3 bases are TGTGCCAGCAGCAACCGGGACAGGGATTTCGGCGAGCAGTACTTC. Its protein is CASSNRDRDFGEQYF. The chain carries TRBV5-6 and TRBJ2-7; 9 bases fit TRBD1. The CDR3 has 15 residues. Germline loops: CDR1 SGHDT, CDR2 YYEEEE. J lost 6 bases, V lost 4 bases, and 11 bases had no gene match.

The chain is built from TRBV6-5 and TRBJ1-2; D is possibly TRBD1 (5 bases). V lost 5 bases to trimming and J lost 0 bases, with 7 bases between them. The CDR3 runs to 13 residues. Germline values: CDR1 MNHEY, CDR2 SVGAGI. CDR3 coding DNA: TGTGCCAGCAGTCGGACAACTAACTATGGCTACACCTTC. As protein: CASSRTTNYGYTF.

The chain recombines TRBV6-5 with TRBJ1-5; a possible D gene is TRBD1 (5 bases). Between the trimmed V and J ends, which lost 9 bases and 0 bases, there was a span of 15 bases. The CDR3 is made up of 15 amino acids. Germline CDR1 and CDR2: MNHEY and SVGAGI. CDR3 loop: CARNGGYASNQPQHF. CDR3 coding DNA: TGTGCCAGGAACGGGGGATACGCTAGCAATCAGCCCCAGCATTTT.

Only one count was recorded for this clone. The rearrangement uses TRBV5-4 and TRBJ2-3; 7 positions agree with TRBD2. There are 15 residues in the CDR3. The junction had 5 bases not matched to a gene; V was cut back by 4 bases and J by 0 bases. In germline, CDR1 is SGHNT, CDR2 YYREEE (reference sequence). CDR3 nucleotide sequence: TGTGCCAGCAGCACTACTAGCGCCAGCACAGATACGCAGTATTTT. As protein: CASSTTSASTDTQYF.

This clone has only one observation. V usage is TRBV4-1 and J usage is TRBJ2-5, with 8 bases lining up with TRBD2. The length of the CDR3 is 17 residues. V shed 1 base, J shed 3 bases, and the junction held 10 bases outside the gene matches. CDR1 and CDR2 from the germline V gene are MGHRA and YSYEKL. The CDR3 bases are TGCGCCAGCAGCCAAGCCTTGACTAGCGCCGTTAAAGAGACCCAGTACTTC. Translated, it gives CASSQALTSAVKETQYF.

The chain joins TRBV30 to TRBJ2-5; 8 positions match TRBD1. V shed 2 bases, J shed 2 bases, and the junction held 7 bases outside the gene matches. The CDR3 runs to 15 residues. CDR1 and CDR2 (germline): GTSNPN, SVGIG (reference sequence). CDR3 sequence (DNA): TGTGCCTGGAGTCTGGGACAGGCAAATCAAGAGACCCAGTACTTC. The encoded protein is CAWSLGQANQETQYF. Drawing the rest from reference TRBV30 and TRBJ2-5, the complete variable domain is SQTIHQWPATLVQPVGSPLSLECTVEGTSNPNLYWYRQAAGRGLQLLFYSVGIGQISSEVPQNLSASRPQDRQFILSSKKLLLSDSGFYLCAWSLGQANQETQYFGPGTRLLVL.

This rearrangement joins TRBV5-6 to TRBJ2-2; 8 bases match TRBD1. CDR1 and CDR2 (germline): SGHDT, YYEEEE. This CDR3 spans 15 amino acids. V gave up 7 bases and J gave up 0 bases; unmatched junction bases: 5. The CDR3 region has the DNA TGTGCCAGCCACAGGACAGGGTCGAACACCGGGGAGCTGTTTTTT. This sequence encodes CASHRTGSNTGELFF. The full variable domain, with the rest looked up from reference TRBV5-6 and TRBJ2-2, is DAGVTQSPTHLIKTRGQQVTLRCSPKSGHDTVSWYQQALGQGPQFIFQYYEEEERQRGNFPDRFSGHQFPNYSSELNVNALLLGDSALYLCASHRTGSNTGELFFGEGSRLTVL.